This is a list of T cell receptor beta chains from one sample in a study of cytomegalovirus exposure and HLA in healthy donors. Data came from immunoSEQ multiplex PCR; TCRdb stores just in-frame clones and leaves some out. The sample contains around 100,000 clones, more than 65% of which appear only once. Source material: PBMCs. The receptor source for this set is a woman aged 25 to 39 in good health and CMV-seronegative. CDR3s include the opening cysteine and the closing phenylalanine or tryptophan. Not all rows give a size; the values are once, few, many and, for expanded clones, a class.

>TRBJ2-1|TRBV7-3|few
CASSLISGPYNEQFF
>TRBJ1-2|TRBV6-5|NA
CASSQRQGGDYGYTF
>TRBJ2-7|TRBV19|NA
CASSVGGLTSYEQYF
>TRBJ1-4|TRBV2|NA
CASNVRGGEKLFF
>TRBJ2-7|TRBV5-4|NA
CASSFGGVGEQYF
>TRBJ1-1|TRBV5-5|NA
CASSPEKRGGVWAFF
>TRBJ1-1|TRBV27|NA
CANERGERGGTEAFF
>TRBJ2-1|TRBV9|NA
CASSSGLASYNEQFF
>TRBJ2-1|TRBV6-5|NA
CASSPPDRNNEQFF
>TRBJ2-7|TRBV5-1|NA
CASSLGSGRSGEQYF
>TRBJ1-2|TRBV29-1|NA
CSVERTDGYGYTF
>TRBJ2-1|TRBV6-4|NA
CASSDGTSGSEQFF
>TRBJ2-7|TRBV6-1|NA
CASSEIDRGHSDEQYF
>TRBJ2-7|TRBV27|NA
CASSQRRTGDCWEYF
>TRBJ2-3|TRBV10-2|NA
CASRTSGSTDTQYF
>TRBJ1-5|TRBV19|NA
CASSIGGQLNQPQHF
>TRBJ2-3|TRBV6-5|NA
CASAVAPGVDTQYF
>TRBJ2-7|TRBV6-6|NA
CASSKTPEFYEQYF
>TRBJ1-4|TRBV9|few
CASSASDRAGEKLFF
>TRBJ1-4|TRBV6-5|NA
CASSYQQGAYEKLFF
>TRBJ1-2|TRBV19|NA
CASSPGQGARGVYGYTF
>TRBJ1-1|TRBV5-1|NA
CASSSTGYGEAFF
>TRBJ1-2|TRBV5-4|NA
CASSLAGIYYGYTF
>TRBJ1-2|TRBV11-3|NA
CASSSGGGNYTF
>TRBJ2-7|TRBV4-3|NA
CASSPGKGASYEQYF
>TRBJ1-1|TRBV5-1|NA
CASSFVEGLEAFF
>TRBJ2-3|TRBV7-2|NA
CASSLASGRADTQYF
>TRBJ2-1|TRBV6-1|NA
CASSEEWSSYNEQFF
>TRBJ2-6|TRBV4-2|NA
CASSQGSSQSSGANVPTF
>TRBJ1-1|TRBV15|once
CATSRGQGFGEAFF
>TRBJ1-4|TRBV28|NA
CASRVSGQGGEKLFF
>TRBJ1-2|TRBV4-3|few
CASSQAPGTVGFYGYTF
>TRBJ2-7|TRBV7-7|NA
CASSSGQGASYEQYF
>TRBJ2-7|TRBV28|few
CASSFLQPYEQYF
>TRBJ1-1|TRBV11-3|NA
CASSPGGLNTEAFF
>TRBJ2-7|TRBV13|NA
CASSMAGGRIYEQYF
>TRBJ2-5|TRBV30|once
CAWSRGQQETQYF
>TRBJ1-1|TRBV13|few
CASSLIQGAWNTEAFF
>TRBJ2-2|TRBV7-2|NA
CASSSWTSGTAVLFF
>TRBJ2-7|TRBV5-6|NA
CASSLGTPTLEQYF
>TRBJ2-1|TRBV27|NA
CASSSRDSLYNEQFF
>TRBJ1-2|TRBV29-1|few
CSVVRSQGRGYGYTF
>TRBJ1-4|TRBV10-1|NA
CASQDGSGEKLFF
>TRBJ2-1|TRBV19|NA
CASSINGYNEQFF
>TRBJ2-1|TRBV19|NA
CASSPSVGGEQFF
>TRBJ1-3|TRBV5-6|NA
CASSSATGMLNGNTIYF
>TRBJ2-3|TRBV4-1|NA
CASDETGLGTDTQYF
>TRBJ1-1|TRBV6-5|few
CASRYQPDTEAFF
>TRBJ1-1|TRBV5-8|NA
CASSRDSGTEAFF
>TRBJ2-3|TRBV7-9|NA
CASSLDIRNTDTQYF
>TRBJ1-2|TRBV2|once
CASRVSQGPGYTF